This note documents a single T cell receptor (beta chain) sequence. Additional DNA sequences in this sample encode the identical CDR3. This CDR3 region has 16 residues. From germline, CDR1 is SGHRS and CDR2 YFSETQ. The junction had 10 bases not matched to a gene; V was cut back by 2 bases and J by 5 bases. This sample was included in a study of blood T cell repertoires in COVID-19. Only in-frame clones appear in the TCRdb table, and some are missing; sequencing was by immunoSEQ multiplex PCR. There are more than 110,000 clones in the sample; around three quarters occur only once, and approximately 4% lies in the top ten.

The sample was peripheral blood. This TCR was sampled from a man between 60 and 75 years old with acute or convalescent COVID-19. V usage is TRBV5-1 and J usage is TRBJ2-1; 7 nucleotides agree with TRBD2. The CDR3 sequence is CASSFLGGSGNNEQFF. The CDR3 DNA follows: TGCGCCAGCAGCTTCCTGGGCGGGAGCGGGAACAATGAGCAGTTCTTC.